This TCR beta chain was documented in a study of T cell responses to AZD1222 COVID-19 vaccine. The germline gives CDR1 MNHEY, CDR2 SVGAGI. The CDR3 extends over 12 amino acids. The ends lost 4 bases at V and 15 bases at J; junction bases unmatched: 8. TCRdb's copy holds only in-frame clones and misses some; the assay was immunoSEQ multiplex PCR. The sample carries approximately 80,000 clones, approximately 89% recorded once. Source: peripheral blood, taken 28 days after the second AZD1222 dose. The V and J genes are TRBV6-5 and TRBJ2-1, with 8 bases aligning to TRBD1. The receptor was derived from an adult who received the AZD1222 COVID-19 vaccine. The CDR3 region has the DNA TGTGCCAGCAGTTCGGGACAGGAAGAGGCGTTCTTC. Translated, it gives CASSSGQEEAFF.